Listed below are T cell receptor beta chains from one sample, sequenced in a study of blood T cell repertoires in COVID-19. Some clones are missing from TCRdb's copy, which holds only in-frame ones; the method was immunoSEQ multiplex PCR. The table lists 120,000 to 150,000 clones, 88% of them singletons. The sequencing input was PBMCs or T cells enriched from blood (not recorded which). These TCRs come from a woman younger than 45 with acute COVID-19. Both conserved end residues are part of each CDR3. Each record gives: V gene, D gene, J gene, clone size, CDR3 protein, CDR3 DNA. A D gene is named only where the DNA matches it firmly. Size values are once, few and many counts, or a class for expanded clones, and some rows have none.

V gene: TRBV19
D gene: TRBD1
J gene: TRBJ2-7
clone size: .
CDR3 protein: CASSIQGAVAYEQYF
CDR3 DNA: TGTGCCAGTAGTATTCAGGGGGCGGTAGCCTACGAGCAGTACTTC

V gene: TRBV6-5
D gene: TRBD1
J gene: TRBJ1-1
clone size: .
CDR3 protein: CASSYRDRGFTEAFF
CDR3 DNA: TGTGCCAGCAGTTACCGGGACAGGGGGTTCACTGAAGCTTTCTTT

V gene: TRBV6-5
D gene: .
J gene: TRBJ2-5
clone size: .
CDR3 protein: CASSRDSLGETQYF
CDR3 DNA: TGTGCCAGCAGCAGGGACTCCCTGGGGGAGACCCAGTACTTC

V gene: TRBV15
D gene: TRBD2
J gene: TRBJ2-3
clone size: .
CDR3 protein: CATKAAGGGDTQYF
CDR3 DNA: TGTGCCACCAAGGCAGCGGGAGGGGGGGATACGCAGTATTTT

V gene: TRBV19
D gene: TRBD2
J gene: TRBJ2-1
clone size: once
CDR3 protein: CASSPTGRVNEQFF
CDR3 DNA: TGTGCCAGTAGTCCGACCGGGAGGGTGAATGAGCAGTTCTTC

V gene: TRBV7-2
D gene: .
J gene: TRBJ2-3
clone size: .
CDR3 protein: CASSPDNGDTQYF
CDR3 DNA: TGTGCCAGCAGCCCCGACAATGGAGATACGCAGTATTTT

V gene: TRBV27
D gene: TRBD2
J gene: TRBJ2-1
clone size: .
CDR3 protein: CASSYLAGVYNEQFF
CDR3 DNA: TGTGCCAGCAGCTACCTAGCGGGAGTTTACAATGAGCAGTTCTTC

V gene: TRBV28
D gene: .
J gene: TRBJ1-1
clone size: once
CDR3 protein: CASKGIWGTEAFF
CDR3 DNA: TGTGCCAGCAAGGGGATCTGGGGTACTGAAGCTTTCTTT

V gene: TRBV6-2/TRBV6-3
D gene: TRBD2
J gene: TRBJ2-5
clone size: once
CDR3 protein: CASSYRTSGTETQYF
CDR3 DNA: TGTGCCAGCAGTTACCGGACTAGCGGGACGGAGACCCAGTACTTC

V gene: TRBV18
D gene: .
J gene: TRBJ2-1
clone size: .
CDR3 protein: CASSREGVSEQFF
CDR3 DNA: TGTGCCAGCTCACGCGAGGGGGTGAGTGAGCAGTTCTTC

V gene: TRBV24-1
D gene: TRBD1
J gene: TRBJ2-2
clone size: .
CDR3 protein: CATTGVVGELFF
CDR3 DNA: TGTGCCACTACAGGGGTGGTCGGGGAGCTGTTTTTT

V gene: TRBV25-1
D gene: TRBD2
J gene: TRBJ2-1
clone size: .
CDR3 protein: CASSGGFGTSKRGNEQFF
CDR3 DNA: TGTGCCAGCAGTGGGGGCTTCGGGACTAGTAAAAGGGGCAATGAGCAGTTCTTC

V gene: TRBV10-3
D gene: .
J gene: TRBJ2-7
clone size: .
CDR3 protein: CAISDGGHEQYF
CDR3 DNA: TGTGCCATCAGTGATGGGGGCCACGAGCAGTACTTC

V gene: TRBV13
D gene: TRBD2
J gene: TRBJ2-5
clone size: .
CDR3 protein: CASSLASGIETQYF
CDR3 DNA: TGTGCCAGCAGCTTAGCTAGCGGAATAGAGACCCAGTACTTC

V gene: TRBV28
D gene: .
J gene: TRBJ1-2
clone size: .
CDR3 protein: CARQDPTNYGYTF
CDR3 DNA: TGTGCCAGACAGGACCCGACTAACTATGGCTACACCTTC

V gene: TRBV21-1
D gene: .
J gene: TRBJ2-6
clone size: once
CDR3 protein: CASSKVVRTGPTGANVLTF
CDR3 DNA: TGTGCCAGCAGCAAAGTTGTGAGGACAGGGCCGACTGGGGCCAACGTCCTGACTTTC